These 18 T cell receptor beta chains were all obtained from the same sample, sequenced in a study of T cell repertoires in cytomegalovirus infection (dated by TCRdb to about 2019). TCRdb records Illumina HiSeq 1500 as the sequencer. The public reads were run again by TCRdb, first through fastp at Q25 and then through MiXCR, and only productive beta chains were kept. CDR3 protein duplicates are merged, each entry listing the most common genes and DNA. The sample has 350,000 to 500,000 distinct CDR3 sequences on record, approximately 31% of them singletons. About 13% of the sample rests with the top ten. Specimen: PBMCs. The receptors were sampled from a human donor in good health (CMV status not recorded). Some clones in this sample may be carry-over from other donors' samples.

Written as DNA, the CDR3 is TGTGCCAGCTCAGGGCTAACTAACACCGGGGAGCTGTTTTTT. Its translation: CASSGLTNTGELFF. This rearrangement joins TRBV7-3 to TRBJ2-2; D may be TRBD1 (5 bases). Trimming removed 8 bases at V and 2 bases at J, with 12 bases between. CDR1 SGHTA and CDR2 FQGTGA come from the germline V gene. The CDR3 contains 14 residues. The variable domain in full, completed from reference TRBV7-3 and TRBJ2-2, reads GAGVSQTPSNKVTEKGKYVELRCDPISGHTALYWYRQSLGQGPEFLIYFQGTGAADDSGLPNDRFFAVRPEGSVSTLKIQRTERGDSAVYLCASSGLTNTGELFFGEGSRLTVL.

The rearrangement uses TRBV20-1 and TRBJ1-1, with D tentatively TRBD1 (6 bases). Deletions cut 6 bases from V and 1 base from J, with 15 bases between. Germline CDR1 is DFQATT and CDR2 is SNEGSKA (reference sequence). The CDR3 has 14 amino acids. The chain's CDR3 is CSAPVRGQNTEAFF. Here the CDR3 DNA reads TGCAGTGCCCCTGTACGGGGGCAGAACACTGAAGCTTTCTTT.

Written as DNA, the CDR3 is TGTGCCAGCTCACCGTACAGGGAGGAGACCCAGTACTTC. This codes for CASSPYREETQYF. The chain has TRBV18 and TRBJ2-5; maybe TRBD1 (6 bases). Trimming stripped 3 bases from V and 5 bases from J, with 10 bases between. This CDR3 comprises 13 residues. The germline V gene has CDR1 KGHSH and CDR2 LQKENI.

This clonotype showed up many times. The chain couples TRBV7-8 to TRBJ2-3, with TRBD2 identical over 12 bases. V lost 2 bases and J lost 0; bases outside the gene matches: 9. Germline V lookup: CDR1 SGHVS, CDR2 FQNEAQ. The CDR3 extends over 19 amino acids. The CDR3: CASSLPNRLAGESTDTQYF. The CDR3 DNA sequence: TGTGCCAGCAGCTTACCGAACCGACTAGCGGGGGAGAGCACAGATACGCAGTATTTT.

This chain joins TRBV3-1 and TRBJ2-1; D perhaps matches TRBD2 (5 bases). Per germline, CDR1 LGHDT and CDR2 YNNKEL (reference sequence). The CDR3 runs to 15 residues. Between the trimmed V and J ends, which lost 0 bases and 7 bases, there was a span of 13 bases. Here the CDR3 reads CASSQDLGRRNEQFF. CDR3 in DNA: TGTGCCAGCAGCCAAGATCTTGGCAGGAGGAATGAGCAGTTCTTC.

Only one count was recorded for this clonotype. At one end the junction does not follow the germline gene, possibly because of a read error. This chain connects TRBV7-6 to TRBJ2-4; D unresolved. Per germline, CDR1 SGHVS and CDR2 FNYEAQ. The CDR3 consists of 15 residues. The CDR3 DNA reads as TGTGCCAGCATCTTAGGGTCGGCAGTTTGTGACATTCAGTACTTC. Translated, it gives CASILGSAVCDIQYF.

V is TRBV2 and J is TRBJ2-7, with D possibly being TRBD1 or TRBD2 (5 bases each). This CDR3 is 14 amino acids long. V was cut by 6 bases and J by 7 bases, with 19 bases left in between. Germline CDR1 reads SNHLY; CDR2 reads FYNNEI. The CDR3 DNA follows: TGTGCCAGCAGCGACGGGGACGCCGACCAAGAGCAGTACTTC. This gives the protein CASSDGDADQEQYF.

This rearrangement joins TRBV7-2 to TRBJ1-4; 7 positions agree with TRBD1. J was trimmed by 3 bases and V by 5 bases; bases with no gene match: 12. Germline CDR1 reads SGHTA; CDR2 reads FQGNSA. The CDR3 extends over 17 amino acids. The CDR3 nucleotides read TGTGCCAGCAGCCTACAGCTCAGGGGGGACTCTAATGAAAAACTGTTTTTT. Its translation is CASSLQLRGDSNEKLFF.

About this clonotype itself: A read error may produce the germline difference seen at one junction end. The J gene is TRBJ1-1, the V gene TRBV13, with a tentative D call TRBD1 (5 bases). This CDR3 spans 14 amino acids. The germline V gene has CDR1 PRHDT and CDR2 FYEKMQ (reference sequence). The CDR3 DNA reads TGTGCCAGCAGCCCCCCAGGGACGGGCACTGAAGCTCTCTTT. Residues: CASSPPGTGTEALF.

The chain recombines TRBV6-2 or TRBV6-3 with TRBJ2-5, with 12 bases matching TRBD2. The germline V gene has CDR1 MNHEY and CDR2 SVGEGT. The CDR3 has 16 amino acids. V gave up 2 bases and J gave up 5 bases; unmatched junction bases: 6. CDR3 bases: TGTGCCAGCAGTTACGGGCTAGCGGGGGGGCCGGAGACCCAGTACTTC. This gives the protein CASSYGLAGGPETQYF.

The V gene is TRBV18, the J gene TRBJ1-1, with D uncertain. Germline V gives CDR1 KGHSH, CDR2 LQKENI. V dropped 1 base and J dropped 6 bases, with 18 bases sitting between them. The CDR3 runs to 16 residues. The CDR3 nucleotides are TGTGCCAGCTCACCACAAAGGACCCAAGGTTTCGCTGAAGCTTTCTTT. This sequence encodes CASSPQRTQGFAEAFF.

This clonotype has a count of ten or more. The chain uses TRBV28 and TRBJ2-5; 8 bases are shared with TRBD2. V lost 3 bases and J lost 1; bases outside the gene matches: 7. Germline V CDR1 and CDR2: MDHEN, SYDVKM. The CDR3 loop spans 16 amino acids. The CDR3 protein is CASSLLRGDFQETQYF. CDR3 bases: TGTGCCAGCAGTTTGTTGCGGGGGGATTTCCAAGAGACCCAGTACTTC.

Notes on this clonotype: The junction does not match germline at one end; this may be a read error. This chain connects TRBV7-2 to TRBJ1-1; the D gene is possibly TRBD1 (5 bases). The CDR3 is 16 residues long. Per germline, CDR1 SGHTA and CDR2 FQGNSA. The CDR3: CASSLEISRANTESFF. As DNA, the CDR3 is TGTGCCAGTAGCTTAGAAATCTCCAGGGCTAACACTGAATCTTTCTTT.

This clonotype has just a few counts. The chain links TRBV4-1 to TRBJ1-1, with D possibly matching TRBD1 (5 bases). CDR3 size: 13 residues. The germline V gene encodes CDR1 MGHRA and CDR2 YSYEKL. V gave up 3 bases and J gave up 7 bases, with 12 bases separating them. DNA for the CDR3: TGCGCCAGCAGCCACCCTGGGACTGATGAAGCTTTCTTT. Residues: CASSHPGTDEAFF.

This clonotype has a count of ten or more. The chain recombines TRBV7-2 with TRBJ2-1, with 9 bases that match TRBD1. V dropped 5 bases and J dropped 5; count of bases not matched to a gene: 13. Germline loops: CDR1 SGHTA, CDR2 FQGNSA. CDR3 length: 17 amino acids. The CDR3 reads CASSKYRDRVIHNEQFF. DNA of the CDR3: TGTGCCAGCAGCAAATACAGGGACAGGGTAATCCACAATGAGCAGTTCTTC.

This clonotype was observed a handful of times. This sequence joins TRBV5-1 and TRBJ2-3; no definite D call. Trimming left V 0 bases short and J 5 bases short, with 10 bases between. The CDR3 contains 14 residues. Germline assignment: CDR1 SGHRS and CDR2 YFSETQ. The CDR3 DNA is TGCGCCAGCAGCTTGGATCCAGGTTTAGATACGCAGTATTTT. Translation gives CASSLDPGLDTQYF.

In this sample, this clonotype turned up many times. The J gene is TRBJ1-4, the V gene TRBV28; TRBD1 matches 11 bases. Per the germline V gene, CDR1 is MDHEN and CDR2 is SYDVKM. The trim removed 6 bases at V and 7 bases at J, leaving 4 bases unmatched. The CDR3 consists of 14 residues. CDR3 residues: CASRGGTGGEKLFF. CDR3 DNA sequence: TGTGCCAGCAGGGGCGGGACAGGGGGTGAAAAACTGTTTTTT.

V is TRBV20-1 and J is TRBJ2-7, with 7 bases fitting TRBD1. CDR1 is DFQATT and CDR2 is SNEGSKA in the germline V gene (reference sequence). The CDR3 contains 13 residues. V lost 6 bases, J lost 4 bases, and 9 bases stayed unmatched. CDR3 nucleotides: TGCAGTGCCCGGGACAGCCGGTCGTACGAGCAGTACTTC. This sequence encodes CSARDSRSYEQYF.